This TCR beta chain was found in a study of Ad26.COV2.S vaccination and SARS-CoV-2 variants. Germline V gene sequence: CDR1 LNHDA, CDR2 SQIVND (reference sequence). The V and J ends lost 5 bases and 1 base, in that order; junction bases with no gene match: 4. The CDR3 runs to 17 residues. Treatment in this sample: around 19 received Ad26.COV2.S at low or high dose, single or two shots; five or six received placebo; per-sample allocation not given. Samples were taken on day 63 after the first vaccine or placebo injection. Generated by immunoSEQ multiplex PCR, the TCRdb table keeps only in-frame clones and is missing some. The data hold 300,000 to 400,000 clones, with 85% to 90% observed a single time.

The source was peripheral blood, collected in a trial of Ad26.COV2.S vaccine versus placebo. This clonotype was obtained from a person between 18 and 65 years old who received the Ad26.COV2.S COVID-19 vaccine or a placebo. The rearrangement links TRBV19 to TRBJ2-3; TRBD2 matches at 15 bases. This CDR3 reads CASSEGLAGGRTDTQYF. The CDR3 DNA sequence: TGTGCCAGTAGTGAGGGACTAGCGGGGGGCCGCACAGATACGCAGTATTTT.